The 14 T cell receptor beta chains given below trace back to one sample, sequenced in a study of response to subunit inactivated influenza vaccine (dated by TCRdb to the late 2010s). Libraries came from RT-PCR. The sequencing machine was an Illumina HiSeq 2500. In-frame beta chains were kept once TCRdb had trimmed the public reads at Q25 with fastp and called clones with MiXCR. Entries are consolidated by CDR3 protein sequence, retaining the most common genes and DNA. Counted in this sample were over 800,000 distinct CDR3 sequences; around 20% of them appeared once. 9.5% to 13% of the sample comes from the top ten. This material consisted of PBMCs from blood, taken roughly 5 days after vaccination. All receptors derive from a man aged 45-60 years who received an inactivated influenza vaccine. Donor details come from another sample of the same person, matched by shared clones.

The rearrangement uses TRBV4-3 and TRBJ1-2; D not certain. CDR3 length: 14 residues. The germline gives CDR1 LGHNA, CDR2 YSLEER. The V gene lost 0 bases and the J gene lost 4 bases, with 9 bases spanning the gap. The CDR3 DNA follows: TGCGCCAGCAGCCAAGAGGGAGCCAGCTATGGCTACACCTTC. Translated, it gives CASSQEGASYGYTF.

This clonotype has at least ten counts. The CDR3 loop reads CASSFRGASYEQYF. As DNA, the CDR3 is TGTGCCAGCAGCTTTCGGGGGGCCTCTTACGAGCAGTACTTC. The rearrangement joins TRBV7-2 to TRBJ2-7, with D maybe TRBD2 (7 bases). This CDR3 is built from 14 residues. Germline assignment: CDR1 SGHTA and CDR2 FQGNSA. Trimming left V 3 bases short and J 4 bases short, with 13 bases between. Supplemented by reference TRBV7-2 and TRBJ2-7, the full variable domain reads GAGVSQSPSNKVTEKGKDVELRCDPISGHTALYWYRQSLGQGLEFLIYFQGNSAPDKSGLPSDRFSAERTGGSVSTLTIQRTQQEDSAVYLCASSFRGASYEQYFGPGTRLTVT.

This chain joins TRBV12-3 or TRBV12-4 and TRBJ2-7, with D possibly being TRBD2 (6 bases). V shed 6 bases and J shed 3 bases, with 15 bases lying between them. The CDR3 totals 14 residues. In DNA form, the CDR3 reads TGTGCCAGCAGACCCGGCGGAGGGGTCTACGAGCAGTACTTC. Its translation: CASRPGGGVYEQYF.

In its sample, this clonotype was seen a few times. The chain uses TRBV20-1 and TRBJ2-1; 8 positions match TRBD2. CDR1 is DFQATT, CDR2 SNEGSKA, per germline (reference sequence). The trim removed 5 bases at V and 3 bases at J, leaving 9 bases unmatched. This CDR3 spans 15 amino acids. The CDR3 loop is CSARIGGGGYNEQFF. The CDR3 coding sequence is TGCAGTGCTCGCATCGGGGGGGGAGGCTACAATGAGCAGTTCTTC.

The V and J genes are TRBV3-1 and TRBJ2-5, with D maybe TRBD1 (6 bases). CDR3 size: 15 residues. V dropped 8 bases and J dropped 7 bases, with 23 bases sitting between them. CDR1 LGHDT and CDR2 YNNKEL come from the germline V gene (reference sequence). The CDR3 region has the DNA TGTGCCAGCTACTCCTACCTTGGGGGCCAGGGGACCCAGTACTTC. Its translation is CASYSYLGGQGTQYF.

This clonotype was seen many times. The chain recombines TRBV19 with TRBJ1-2; D is possibly TRBD1 (6 bases). V dropped 8 bases and J dropped 2 bases, with 9 bases sitting between them. The CDR3 totals 12 residues. Germline CDR1 LNHDA, CDR2 SQIVND (reference sequence). CDR3 protein: CASGQYNYGYTF. The CDR3, as DNA: TGTGCCAGTGGACAGTACAACTATGGCTACACCTTC.

This rearrangement joins TRBV3-1 to TRBJ2-3; tentatively, D is TRBD1 (6 bases). The CDR3 extends over 12 amino acids. V dropped 3 bases and J dropped 8 bases, with 9 bases sitting between them. Germline V gives CDR1 LGHDT, CDR2 YNNKEL (reference sequence). The CDR3 region has the DNA TGTGCCAGCAGCCAGGACAGCATTACGCAGTATTTT. Protein sequence: CASSQDSITQYF.

This sequence joins TRBV29-1 and TRBJ2-2; tentatively, D is TRBD2 (6 bases). CDR1 is SQVTM, CDR2 ANQGSEA, per germline. Trimming pared 4 bases from V and 5 bases from J, leaving 14 bases between. CDR3 length: 14 amino acids. The CDR3: CSVGGDGGTGELFF. The CDR3 DNA sequence: TGCAGCGTTGGGGGGGACGGAGGAACCGGGGAGCTGTTTTTT.

This clonotype was detected many times. This chain uses TRBV29-1 with TRBJ2-3; D call uncertain. CDR1 is SQVTM, CDR2 ANQGSEA, per germline. With 2 bases removed from V and 4 bases from J, the gap between germline ends came to 13 bases. This CDR3 has 14 residues. The CDR3: CSVESARGSDTQYF. CDR3 nucleotides: TGCAGCGTTGAATCCGCTAGAGGATCAGATACGCAGTATTTT.

This clonotype was counted a few times. The chain uses TRBV10-3 and TRBJ2-2, with D possibly being TRBD1 (5 bases). The V gene's germline CDR1 is ENHRY and CDR2 SYGVKD. With 3 bases removed from V and 3 bases from J, the gap between germline ends came to 14 bases. CDR3 length equals 16 residues. CDR3 in amino acids: CAISEARVSHTGELFF. In DNA form, the CDR3 reads TGTGCCATCAGTGAAGCCAGGGTATCTCACACCGGGGAGCTGTTTTTT.

This clonotype has only a few counts. The chain couples TRBV10-3 to TRBJ2-2; TRBD1 agrees at 7 bases. V shed 0 bases, J shed 1 base, and the junction held 2 bases outside the gene matches. The CDR3 contains 16 residues. Germline CDR1 reads ENHRY; CDR2 reads SYGVKD. CDR3 protein: CAISESRTGNTGELFF. For the CDR3, the DNA is TGTGCCATCAGTGAGTCAAGGACAGGGAACACCGGGGAGCTGTTTTTT.

The chain couples TRBV12-3 or TRBV12-4 to TRBJ1-1; D uncertain. The ends were cut back, 0 bases at V and 1 base at J, with 6 bases in the middle. CDR3 length: 14 amino acids. The CDR3 DNA sequence: TGTGCCAGCAGTTTAGCGCAGTGGAACACTGAAGCTTTCTTT. Residues: CASSLAQWNTEAFF.

This chain connects TRBV29-1 to TRBJ1-5; D is undetermined. V dropped 6 bases and J dropped 2 bases, with 11 bases sitting between them. The CDR3 runs to 13 residues. Germline V gene lookup returns CDR1 SQVTM and CDR2 ANQGSEA. CDR3 residues: CSVRLGGNQPQHF. CDR3 DNA: TGCAGCGTCAGACTGGGCGGCAATCAGCCCCAGCATTTT.

This rearrangement joins TRBV15 to TRBJ1-2; 7 nucleotides line up with TRBD1. Per germline, CDR1 LNHNV and CDR2 YYDKDF (reference sequence). V lost 4 bases, J lost 2 bases, and 4 bases stayed unmatched. The CDR3 totals 14 residues. The CDR3 DNA follows: TGTGCCACCAGCAAAATACAGGGGAACTATGGCTACACCTTC. It is translated as CATSKIQGNYGYTF.